This T cell receptor (beta chain) is from a study of blood T cell repertoires in COVID-19. Study details: From the United States, Italy and Spain came samples of acute and convalescent COVID-19. The cDNA or gDNA used as material had been derived from T cells, B-cell-depleted T cells, or PBMCs.

Methods used by the authors: From reference gene primer amplification, estimates of nucleated cell counts were derived. Some clones are missing from TCRdb's copy, which holds only in-frame ones; the method was immunoSEQ multiplex PCR. That table gives V, J and clone size, and the DNA gave D and trimming. Of about 140,000 clones in the sample, about 70% were seen once. The CDR3 runs 15 residues. V dropped 4 bases and J dropped 2; count of bases not matched to a gene: 5. Germline V gene sequence: CDR1 SGHNT, CDR2 YENEEA. The TCR comes from a man older than 75 with acute or convalescent COVID-19. V usage is TRBV11-3 and J usage is TRBJ2-7, with TRBD1 identical over 10 bases. The sequenced sample was peripheral blood. The CDR3 DNA reads as TGTGCCAGCAGCTACCGGACAGGGGGAACCTACGAGCAGTACTTC. Translated: CASSYRTGGTYEQYF. Together with reference TRBV11-3 and TRBJ2-7, the CDR3 gives the full variable domain: EAGVVQSPRYKIIEKKQPVAFWCNPISGHNTLYWYLQNLGQGPELLIRYENEEAVDDSQLPKDRFSAERLKGVDSTLKIQPAELGDSAVYLCASSYRTGGTYEQYFGPGTRLTVT.